The clone carrying this TCR beta chain was counted ten times or more. Its target is not known. This sample was taken from a study of blood T cells in healthy people across ages. Study-wide findings and caveats: Fewer expanded clones and more diversity marked long-lived versus aged donors.

V shed 0 bases and J shed 5 bases, with 9 bases lying between them. Germline loops: CDR1 SGHRS, CDR2 YFSETQ. The CDR3 runs to 14 residues. A second PCR, run for about 7 to 12 cycles, used a sample-barcoded 5' primer plus a J-beta primer mix. TCRdb re-derived calls from the 5' RACE reads in MiXCR, one entry per CDR3 protein. The data contain more than 1 million distinct CDR3 sequences, 40% to 45% of them singletons. This sequence joins TRBV5-1 and TRBJ2-1; unclear D gene. The sequenced sample consisted of blood. This TCR came from a woman aged 55-70 years in good health. The CDR3 DNA is TGCGCCAGCAGCTTGGAGACTGGGAACAATGAGCAGTTCTTC. It codes for CASSLETGNNEQFF. The full variable domain, with the rest looked up from reference TRBV5-1 and TRBJ2-1, is KAGVTQTPRYLIKTRGQQVTLSCSPISGHRSVSWYQQTPGQGLQFLFEYFSETQRNKGNFPGRFSGRQFSNSRSEMNVSTLELGDSALYLCASSLETGNNEQFFGPGTRLTVL.